The rows below give T cell receptor beta chains drawn from one sample of a study of post-analysis software for immune sequencing data. From the PCR reads, TCRdb called clonotypes with MiXCR, one entry per CDR3 protein. The data hold 350,000 to 500,000 distinct CDR3 sequences, with 30% to 40% observed a single time. The sequenced material came from blood. All receptors come from a girl aged 2-10 years with multiple sclerosis. The CDR3 runs from the conserved cysteine through the conserved F or W.

TRBV15	TRBJ2-5	CATSRDRGETQYF
TRBV27	TRBJ2-3	CASSPLAGPQYF
TRBV6-5	.	CASTGAGGYEQYF
TRBV15	TRBJ1-1	CATTRDLGGTEAFF
TRBV6-5	TRBJ2-1	CASSSLWPAGTIDNEQFF
TRBV18	TRBJ2-1	CASSRLRDRSDNEQFF
TRBV13	TRBJ2-3	CASSSVWTSGSEYSDTQYF
TRBV14	TRBJ1-1	CASSHWARSNTEAFF
TRBV5-1	TRBJ2-5	CASSSLPGPIQETQYF
TRBV7-8	TRBJ2-4	CASSPNRDRVDIQYF
TRBV7-3	TRBJ1-1	CASSLSGSMNTEAFF
TRBV29-1	TRBJ1-1	CSVAGLNTEAFF
TRBV4-3	TRBJ2-3	CASRTRGKADTQYF
TRBV29-1	TRBJ1-1	CSVGVGQDTEAFF
TRBV4-3	TRBJ2-4	CASSLTADGRTTIQYF
TRBV5-1	TRBJ2-3	CASSLSVASPDTQYF
TRBV10-2	TRBJ1-6	CASRDPRTGRYSPLHF
TRBV4-3	TRBJ1-2	CASSQGAGDAYGYTF
TRBV5-1	TRBJ2-1	CASTTGTGRNEQFF
TRBV5-1	TRBJ1-2	CASRGEENGGYTF
TRBV7-2	TRBJ2-2	CASKRTGDGTGELFF
TRBV11-1	TRBJ1-2	CASSQGTVISPGGYTF
TRBV24-1	TRBJ2-1	CATSDLDRTTNYNEQFF
TRBV4-3	TRBJ2-1	CASSQVYEPYNEQFF
TRBV6-5	TRBJ1-5	CASSYSHNQPQHF
TRBV5-1	TRBJ1-6	CASSSRGGGNSPLHF
TRBV29-1	TRBJ2-7	CSVVRGAYEQYF
TRBV28	TRBJ2-1	CASTPGGPYNEQFF
TRBV7-9	TRBJ2-7	CASSLQGEGYEQYF
TRBV10-3	TRBJ2-1	CAISESGGASIYNEQFF
TRBV4-1	TRBJ2-7	CASSQRGLAGDRKDEQYF
TRBV4-1	TRBJ1-1	CASSQTFNTEAFF
TRBV12-3/TRBV12-4	TRBJ2-3	CASSFPLGADTQYF
TRBV2	TRBJ2-5	CASSDLAWDSKETQYF
TRBV29-1	TRBJ2-7	CSVEVPGTSGYEQYF
TRBV10-2	TRBJ1-2	CASSENLYGYTF
TRBV2	TRBJ2-7	CASRPHEQYF
TRBV27	.	CASGVRRAYEQYF
TRBV5-1	TRBJ2-5	CASSLAGLREETQYF
TRBV24-1	.	CATSGYEGTQYF
TRBV7-2	TRBJ2-4	CASSWFFGIAKNIQYF
TRBV11-2	TRBJ1-1	CASRQGLGTEAFF
TRBV12-3/TRBV12-4	TRBJ2-1	CASVRTNEQFF
TRBV5-1	.	CASSPREGPYEQYF
TRBV27	TRBJ2-5	CASSSWQQGIEETQYF
TRBV10-3	TRBJ1-6	CAIRPADYSPLHF
TRBV6-6	TRBJ1-5	CASSYTRQNQPQHF
TRBV4-1	TRBJ1-2	CASSQEERARNIYGYTF